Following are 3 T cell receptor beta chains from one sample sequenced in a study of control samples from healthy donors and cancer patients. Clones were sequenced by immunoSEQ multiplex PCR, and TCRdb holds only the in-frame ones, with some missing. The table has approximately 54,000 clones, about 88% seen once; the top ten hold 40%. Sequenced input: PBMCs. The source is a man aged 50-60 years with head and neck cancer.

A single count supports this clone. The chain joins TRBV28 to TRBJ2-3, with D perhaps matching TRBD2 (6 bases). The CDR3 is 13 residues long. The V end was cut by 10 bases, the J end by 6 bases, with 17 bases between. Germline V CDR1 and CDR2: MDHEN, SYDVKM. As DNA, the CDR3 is TGTGCCATTTCGGTCGGAGGGCAGGATACGCAGTATTTT. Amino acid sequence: CAISVGGQDTQYF.

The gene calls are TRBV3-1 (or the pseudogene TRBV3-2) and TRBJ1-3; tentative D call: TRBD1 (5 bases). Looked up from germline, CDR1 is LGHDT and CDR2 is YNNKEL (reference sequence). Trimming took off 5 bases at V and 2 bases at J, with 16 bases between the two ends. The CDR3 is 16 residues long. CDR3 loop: CASSSWGDETGNTIYF. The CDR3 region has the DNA TGTGCCAGCAGCTCGTGGGGGGATGAGACTGGAAACACCATATATTTT.

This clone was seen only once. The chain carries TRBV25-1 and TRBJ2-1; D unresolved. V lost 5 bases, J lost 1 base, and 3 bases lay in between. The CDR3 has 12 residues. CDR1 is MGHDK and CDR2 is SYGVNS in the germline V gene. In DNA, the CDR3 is TGTGCCAGCAGTCAATCCTACAATGAGCAGTTCTTC. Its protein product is CASSQSYNEQFF.